This T cell receptor beta chain was sequenced in a study of STAT5B mutations in CD4+ large granular lymphocyte leukemia. The germline V gene has CDR1 MGHRA and CDR2 YSYEKL. This CDR3 is 19 amino acids long. V lost 0 bases and J lost 7, with 27 bases in between. TCRdb's copy holds only in-frame clones and misses some; the assay was immunoSEQ multiplex PCR. The sample consists of about 24,000 clones, 55% to 75% of them appearing once. This clone was observed a handful of times. This TCR was recovered from a human donor in good health. The source material was CD4+ T cells from blood buffy coats. V is TRBV4-1 and J is TRBJ1-1, with D possibly TRBD1 on 6 matching bases. CDR3 in DNA: TGCGCCAGCAGCCAAGATTCCAAGCGGGTTGGAGGGGGAGTTGGTGAAGCTTTCTTT. Translation gives CASSQDSKRVGGGVGEAFF.